These 29 T cell receptor beta chains were sequenced from one sample in a study of technical replicates of blood from several donors. Using immunoSEQ multiplex PCR, the repertoire was profiled, and TCRdb retains in-frame clones only, with some absent. Of tens of thousands of clones in the sample, roughly 92% were seen once. Sequencing used T cells isolated from PBMCs. Every receptor here comes from a human donor in good health.

The chain links TRBV29-1 to TRBJ2-1; TRBD1 matches 7 bases. Germline V gene sequence: CDR1 SQVTM, CDR2 ANQGSEA. CDR3 size: 14 residues. The trim removed 6 bases at V and 3 bases at J, leaving 8 bases unmatched. For the CDR3, the DNA is TGCAGCGTCCCAGGGGGTACTCACTACAATGAGCAGTTCTTC. It translates to CSVPGGTHYNEQFF.

V is TRBV4-2 and J is TRBJ2-3, with unresolved D. Trimming stripped 0 bases from V and 0 bases from J, with 4 bases between. Germline CDR1 LGHNA, CDR2 YNFKEQ. The CDR3 sequence is 14 residues long. CDR3 sequence reads: CASSQERSTDTQYF. CDR3 nucleotide sequence: TGTGCCAGCAGCCAAGAGCGGAGCACAGATACGCAGTATTTT.

This clone was counted only a few times. The chain carries TRBV28 and TRBJ1-4; D possibly corresponds to TRBD1 (6 bases). CDR1 MDHEN and CDR2 SYDVKM come from the germline V gene. This CDR3 contains 16 residues. V gave up 2 bases and J gave up 6 bases, with 16 bases separating them. The CDR3 coding sequence is TGTGCCAGCAGTTTACGTACGGCAGGGGTCGATGAAAAACTGTTTTTT. It is translated as CASSLRTAGVDEKLFF.

The chain employs TRBV7-2 and TRBJ2-7; 10 nucleotides agree with TRBD2. J gave up 0 bases and V 6 bases, and 5 bases lay outside the gene matches. The germline gives CDR1 SGHTA, CDR2 FQGNSA. This CDR3 contains 15 residues. CDR3 protein: CASSPRTSGSYEQYF. The CDR3 DNA reads TGTGCCAGCAGTCCCCGGACTAGCGGCTCCTACGAGCAGTACTTC.

The chain is built from TRBV10-2 and TRBJ2-7; TRBD1 is a possible D gene (5 bases). Trimming left V 5 bases short and J 6 bases short, with 5 bases between. Per germline, CDR1 WSHSY and CDR2 SAAADI. CDR3 length: 10 residues. The CDR3 DNA reads as TGCGCCAGCAGTAGGGGCGAGCAGTACTTC. Amino acid sequence: CASSRGEQYF.

This clone showed up just once. The gene calls are TRBV9 and TRBJ1-3; D ambiguous. Deletions cut 5 bases from V and 9 bases from J, with 9 bases between. In germline, CDR1 is SGDLS, CDR2 YYNGEE. The length of the CDR3 is 11 residues. The CDR3, as DNA: TGTGCCAGCAGTAGAGACACCACCATATATTTT. Translating it yields CASSRDTTIYF.

The rearrangement joins TRBV4-1 to TRBJ2-7; 11 nucleotides align to TRBD2. Germline V CDR1 and CDR2: MGHRA, YSYEKL. The trim removed 0 bases at V and 4 bases at J, leaving 2 bases unmatched. There are 15 residues in the CDR3. The CDR3 loop is CASSQERTSGYEQYF. CDR3 DNA sequence: TGCGCCAGCAGCCAAGAGCGGACTAGCGGGTACGAGCAGTACTTC.

This chain's CDR3 is CASSSYRDLYGYTF. The DNA of the CDR3 is TGTGCCAGCAGCTCTTACAGGGACCTCTATGGCTACACCTTC. The V gene is TRBV28, the J gene TRBJ1-2; tentative D call: TRBD1 (6 bases). V dropped 6 bases and J dropped 4 bases, with 15 bases sitting between them. This CDR3 is 14 amino acids long. Germline V gene sequence: CDR1 MDHEN, CDR2 SYDVKM.

This clone was found once. The genes are TRBV10-3 and TRBJ1-3; TRBD1 matches 12 bases. The CDR3 spans 15 residues. V lost 5 bases and J lost 8; bases outside the gene matches: 7. From germline, CDR1 is ENHRY and CDR2 SYGVKD. In nucleotides, the CDR3 is TGTGCCATCAGTTCCCCGGGACAGGGGGCACACACCATATATTTT. Translating gives CAISSPGQGAHTIYF.

V usage is TRBV30 and J usage is TRBJ2-1, with TRBD2 identical over 7 bases. Germline loops: CDR1 GTSNPN, CDR2 SVGIG (reference sequence). V trimming: 0 bases; J trimming: 2 bases; junction bases outside the gene matches: 4. The CDR3 contains 15 residues. CDR3 residues: CAWSVMGGAYNEQFF. The CDR3, as DNA: TGTGCCTGGAGTGTAATGGGGGGGGCCTACAATGAGCAGTTCTTC.

This chain connects TRBV6-1 to TRBJ2-5; D remains unclear. This CDR3 has 11 amino acids. Trimming left V 6 bases short and J 1 base short, with 3 bases between. Germline V gives CDR1 MNHNS, CDR2 SASEGT. The CDR3 DNA sequence: TGTGCCAGCAGGAGCCAAGAGACCCAGTACTTC. Amino acid sequence: CASRSQETQYF.

The J gene is TRBJ2-7, the V gene TRBV6-5; weak D call: TRBD1 (5 bases). Between the trimmed V and J ends, which lost 3 bases and 3 bases, there was a span of 18 bases. The V gene's germline CDR1 is MNHEY and CDR2 SVGAGI. The CDR3 loop spans 16 amino acids. CDR3 nucleotides: TGTGCCAGCAGTTATAAAGACCCCTCAAGGGGCTACGAGCAGTACTTC. Amino acids: CASSYKDPSRGYEQYF.

The V and J genes are TRBV6-5 and TRBJ1-4, with 9 bases identical to TRBD1. The CDR3 totals 14 residues. V shed 2 bases and J 8 bases; nucleotides not matched to a gene: 3. Germline V CDR1 and CDR2: MNHEY, SVGAGI. The CDR3 DNA follows: TGTGCCAGCAGTTACGAGACAGGGGGAGAAAAACTGTTTTTT. Translating it yields CASSYETGGEKLFF.

CDR3 region: CASGPSGDLYEQFF. The CDR3 DNA reads TGTGCCAGCGGCCCTAGCGGAGACTTGTATGAGCAGTTCTTC. This chain joins TRBV6-5 and TRBJ2-1; 7 bases align to TRBD2. The CDR3 has 14 amino acids. The V gene's germline CDR1 is MNHEY and CDR2 SVGAGI. Losses at the gene ends were 8 bases for V and 8 bases for J; bases not matched to a gene: 12.

This sequence joins TRBV2 and TRBJ2-7; D is ambiguous. V was clipped by 3 bases and J by 2 bases, with 11 bases between them. Per germline, CDR1 SNHLY and CDR2 FYNNEI. The CDR3 is made up of 14 amino acids. CDR3 amino acids: CASSDYSTTYEQYF. CDR3 nucleotides: TGTGCCAGCAGTGACTACTCCACTACCTACGAGCAGTACTTC.

V and J are TRBV28 and TRBJ1-5; D might be TRBD1 (5 bases). Trimming removed 6 bases from V and 6 bases from J, with 18 bases in between. Germline assignment: CDR1 MDHEN and CDR2 SYDVKM. The CDR3 is 15 amino acids. The CDR3 region has the DNA TGTGCCAGCAGCACTAACGGCGGGACCCCTCAGCCCCAGCATTTT. Amino acids: CASSTNGGTPQPQHF.

The chain employs TRBV19 and TRBJ1-4; TRBD1 might be the D (5 bases). Trimming shortened V by 3 bases and J by 5 bases, and 10 bases separated the two germline ends. CDR1 LNHDA and CDR2 SQIVND come from the germline V gene (reference sequence). This CDR3 spans 14 amino acids. In DNA form, the CDR3 reads TGTGCCAGTAGTATTCAGGGATCGAATGAAAAACTGTTTTTT. It codes for CASSIQGSNEKLFF.

V gene TRBV4-1 combines with J gene TRBJ2-1; TRBD2 aligns across 13 bases. The germline CDR1 and CDR2 sequences are MGHRA and YSYEKL. The junction had 9 bases not matched to a gene; V was cut back by 1 base and J by 6 bases. This CDR3 has 18 residues. CDR3 loop: CASSQVDMGLAGPNEQFF. DNA for the CDR3: TGCGCCAGCAGCCAAGTTGACATGGGACTAGCGGGACCCAATGAGCAGTTCTTC.

CDR3 sequence reads: CASSPYSVAAVDIQYF. Here the CDR3 DNA reads TGTGCCAGCAGCCCCTACTCCGTAGCTGCCGTGGACATTCAGTACTTC. V is TRBV11-3 and J is TRBJ2-4; no reliable D call. V shed 5 bases and J shed 8 bases, with 22 bases lying between them. Looked up from germline, CDR1 is SGHNT and CDR2 is YENEEA. This CDR3 spans 16 amino acids.

The DNA for the CDR3 is TGCGCCAGCAGCTTGGGAGGTGTATCCTACGAGCAGTACTTC. It encodes CASSLGGVSYEQYF. The rearrangement links TRBV5-1 to TRBJ2-7; unclear D gene. This CDR3 comprises 14 residues. V was shortened by 0 bases and J by 1 base, with 8 bases between the two germline ends. Per the germline V gene, CDR1 is SGHRS and CDR2 is YFSETQ. The full variable domain, completed using reference TRBV5-1 and TRBJ2-7, is KAGVTQTPRYLIKTRGQQVTLSCSPISGHRSVSWYQQTPGQGLQFLFEYFSETQRNKGNFPGRFSGRQFSNSRSEMNVSTLELGDSALYLCASSLGGVSYEQYFGPGTRLTVT.

The chain links TRBV6-5 to TRBJ2-5; a possible D gene is TRBD1 (5 bases). The germline V gene has CDR1 MNHEY and CDR2 SVGAGI. CDR3 length equals 13 residues. Trimming removed 2 bases at V and 4 bases at J, with 8 bases between. The CDR3 region is CASSYPGLETQYF. The CDR3, as DNA: TGTGCCAGCAGTTACCCAGGGTTAGAGACCCAGTACTTC.

The J gene is TRBJ2-1, the V gene TRBV28; 13 bases are a match to TRBD2. The CDR3 has 15 amino acids. Germline V lookup: CDR1 MDHEN, CDR2 SYDVKM. Trimming removed 9 bases from V and 4 bases from J; junction bases left unmatched: 6. CDR3 in DNA: TGTGCCAGTAGACTAGCGGGAGGAATATACAATGAGCAGTTCTTC. Its translation is CASRLAGGIYNEQFF.

This CDR3 reads CASSPEWTDTQYF. CDR3 in DNA: TGTGCCAGCAGCCCGGAGTGGACAGATACGCAGTATTTT. V is TRBV6-1 and J is TRBJ2-3; D is unclear. Germline CDR1 is MNHNS and CDR2 is SASEGT. Trimming stripped 6 bases from V and 3 bases from J, with 10 bases between. There are 13 residues in the CDR3.

The rearrangement links TRBV5-6 to TRBJ2-3; no definite D call. Trimming left V 0 bases short and J 2 bases short, with 16 bases between. CDR1 is SGHDT, CDR2 YYEEEE, per germline. This CDR3 is built from 17 residues. In nucleotides, the CDR3 is TGTGCCAGCAGCTTGGGTTTCCTAAGCCGGGTCACAGATACGCAGTATTTT. This codes for CASSLGFLSRVTDTQYF.

This chain links TRBV7-8 with TRBJ1-3; no firm D call. Trimming left V 4 bases short and J 1 base short, with 14 bases between. CDR3 length: 16 amino acids. Germline V gene data show CDR1 as SGHVS and CDR2 as FQNEAQ. The CDR3 loop is CASSSPYRSSGNTIYF. In DNA, the CDR3 is TGTGCCAGCAGCTCTCCCTATCGCTCATCTGGAAACACCATATATTTT.

The chain recombines TRBV6-1 with TRBJ2-7; 10 bases are a match to TRBD2. The CDR3 contains 13 residues. Per germline, CDR1 MNHNS and CDR2 SASEGT. The junction had 1 base not matched to a gene; V was cut back by 6 bases and J by 2 bases. The CDR3 nucleotides read TGTGCCAGCAGACTAGCGGGGACCTACGAGCAGTACTTC. It translates to CASRLAGTYEQYF.

The chain has TRBV25-1 and TRBJ2-5, with 9 bases lining up with TRBD1. The germline gives CDR1 MGHDK, CDR2 SYGVNS. V lost 9 bases, J lost 5 bases, and 10 bases stayed unmatched. This CDR3 contains 14 residues. CDR3: CASAGTGIGETQYF. In DNA, the CDR3 is TGTGCCAGTGCCGGGACAGGGATAGGGGAGACCCAGTACTTC.

This clone was counted a few times. The rearrangement uses TRBV30 and TRBJ1-5; tentative D call: TRBD1 (5 bases). V was shortened by 3 bases and J by 4 bases, with 10 bases between the two germline ends. The germline V gene encodes CDR1 GTSNPN and CDR2 SVGIG (reference sequence). The length of the CDR3 is 13 residues. CDR3 loop: CAWSGGPNQPQHF. The CDR3 DNA follows: TGTGCCTGGAGCGGGGGACCTAATCAGCCCCAGCATTTT.

The rearrangement joins TRBV2 to TRBJ2-7; the match to TRBD1 covers 7 bases. The V and J ends lost 5 bases and 0 bases, in that order; junction bases with no gene match: 10. This CDR3 comprises 16 residues. Germline loops: CDR1 SNHLY, CDR2 FYNNEI. The chain's CDR3 is CASSIEGQAFSYEQYF. In DNA, the CDR3 is TGTGCCAGCAGTATAGAAGGACAGGCGTTCTCCTACGAGCAGTACTTC.